The next 8 T cell receptor beta chains were all read from a single sample in a study of glioma-infiltrating T cells after dendritic cell vaccination. TCRdb's table, derived via immunoSEQ multiplex PCR, lists solely in-frame clones and lacks some. The table shows over 55,000 clones, with around 81% occurring only once. Sample: blood, taken before dendritic cell vaccination. The receptors derive from a human donor with glioblastoma.

The V call is TRBV6-5, the J call TRBJ1-4; 9 bases line up with TRBD1. Unmatched junction bases numbered 8, after V lost 1 base and J lost 8 bases. The CDR3 spans 16 residues. Germline CDR1 and CDR2: MNHEY and SVGAGI. The DNA for the CDR3 is TGTGCCAGCAGTTACTACCGGACAGGGGTGGACGAAAAACTGTTTTTT. Translation: CASSYYRTGVDEKLFF.

The chain couples TRBV30 to TRBJ1-6; 7 bases fit TRBD1. J was trimmed by 10 bases and V by 0 bases; bases with no gene match: 6. Germline assignment: CDR1 GTSNPN and CDR2 SVGIG (reference sequence). CDR3 length equals 14 residues. CDR3 DNA sequence: TGTGCCTGGAGTGTCGACAGGGTACGATCACCCCTCCACTTT. The encoded protein is CAWSVDRVRSPLHF.

V and J are TRBV29-1 and TRBJ1-1, with no clear D. The CDR3 is 12 residues long. Germline values: CDR1 SQVTM, CDR2 ANQGSEA. With 3 bases removed from V and 4 bases from J, the gap between germline ends came to 9 bases. The CDR3 loop is CSVERVGTEAFF. The CDR3 DNA follows: TGCAGCGTTGAGAGGGTGGGCACTGAAGCTTTCTTT.

The CDR3 nucleotides read TGTGCCAGTAGCACTAGCGGGGGGGCAGGGGGTGAGCAGTTCTTC. This translates into CASSTSGGAGGEQFF. This chain links TRBV19 with TRBJ2-1, with 13 bases aligning to TRBD2. From germline, CDR1 is LNHDA and CDR2 SQIVND (reference sequence). J lost 9 bases, V lost 6 bases, and 8 bases had no gene match. This CDR3 spans 15 amino acids.

The CDR3 loop reads CASSLLQGNSGNTIYF. CDR3 nucleotides: TGCGCCAGCAGCTTGTTACAGGGGAACTCTGGAAACACCATATATTTT. The chain has TRBV5-1 and TRBJ1-3; TRBD1 agrees at 7 bases. Trimming took 1 base from V and 0 from J; bases not matched to a gene: 4. CDR1 is SGHRS, CDR2 YFSETQ, per germline. The CDR3 loop spans 16 amino acids.

This chain joins TRBV5-1 and TRBJ2-3; 9 bases are shared with TRBD2. The CDR3 sequence is 16 residues long. CDR1 is SGHRS, CDR2 YFSETQ, per germline. The V and J ends lost 4 bases and 4 bases, in that order; junction bases with no gene match: 10. The CDR3 sequence: CASSPTGGGAADTQYF. CDR3 nucleotides: TGCGCCAGCAGCCCGACCGGCGGGGGGGCGGCAGATACGCAGTATTTT.

J is TRBJ2-1 and V is TRBV9; 8 bases line up with TRBD1. Germline lookup yields CDR1 SGDLS and CDR2 YYNGEE. The CDR3 length is 15 residues. V lost 4 bases and J lost 6; bases outside the gene matches: 9. Here the CDR3 DNA reads TGTGCCAGCAGCACTCGGACAGGGTATGGCAATGAGCAGTTCTTC. It translates to CASSTRTGYGNEQFF.

Comment on this clone: Other DNA sequences of this sample code for an identical CDR3. The chain links TRBV19 to TRBJ1-2, with D perhaps TRBD1 (5 bases). The CDR3 loop spans 13 amino acids. Germline lookup yields CDR1 LNHDA and CDR2 SQIVND (reference sequence). The germline V and J ends were trimmed by 3 bases and 2 bases, with 7 bases remaining between them. The CDR3 DNA reads TGTGCCAGTAGTATCCCAGGGAACTATGGCTACACCTTC. Its translation: CASSIPGNYGYTF.